The TCR beta chain under discussion was sequenced for a study of blood T cell repertoires in COVID-19. Overall study context: From the United States, Italy and Spain came samples of acute and convalescent COVID-19. PBMCs, B-cell-depleted T cells, or T cells provided the cDNA or gDNA that made up the material.

The CDR3 is 14 amino acids. J gave up 6 bases and V 4 bases, and 6 bases lay outside the gene matches. Germline values: CDR1 WSHSY, CDR2 SAAADI. This study enrolled people aged about 18 to 100 from about two dozen US geographic areas. Each exposed participant met a COVID-19 case in the 2 weeks preceding study entry. Data came from immunoSEQ multiplex PCR; TCRdb stores just in-frame clones and leaves some out. The table has about 250,000 clones, approximately 81% seen once. Source material: PBMCs or T cells enriched from blood (not recorded which). This chain links TRBV10-2 with TRBJ1-2, with 9 bases that match TRBD1. This sequence was found in a woman aged 45-59 years who had been exposed to COVID-19. Written as DNA, the CDR3 is TGCGCCAGCAGTGTTAGGGACAGGGAAAATGGCTACACCTTC. Protein product: CASSVRDRENGYTF.